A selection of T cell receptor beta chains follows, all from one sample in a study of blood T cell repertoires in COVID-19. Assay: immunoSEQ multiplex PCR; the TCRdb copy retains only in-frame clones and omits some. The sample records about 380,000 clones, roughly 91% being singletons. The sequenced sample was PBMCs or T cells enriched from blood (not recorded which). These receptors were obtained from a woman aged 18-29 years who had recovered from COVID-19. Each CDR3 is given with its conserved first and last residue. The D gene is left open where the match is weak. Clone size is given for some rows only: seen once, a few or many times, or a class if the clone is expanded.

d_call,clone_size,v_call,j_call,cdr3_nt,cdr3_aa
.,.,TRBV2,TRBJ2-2,TGTGCCAGCAGTTGGTTACAGGGCACCGGGGAGCTGTTTTTT,CASSWLQGTGELFF
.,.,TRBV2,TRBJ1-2,TGTGCCAGCAGTGAAGTTAGGGGTTTGCTTGGCTACACCTTC,CASSEVRGLLGYTF
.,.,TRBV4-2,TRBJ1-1,TGTGCCAGCAGCCAAGATTTCCAGGGTCGAGCTTTCTTT,CASSQDFQGRAFF
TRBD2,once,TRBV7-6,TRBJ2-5,TGTGCCAGCAGCTTAGCAGGGAGCGGGGATGAGACCCAGTACTTC,CASSLAGSGDETQYF
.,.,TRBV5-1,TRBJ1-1,TGCGCCAGCAGCTTGGGGGGCCTCTCTGGGACTGAAGCTTTCTTT,CASSLGGLSGTEAFF
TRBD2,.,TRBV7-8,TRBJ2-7,TGTGCCAGCAGCTTAGCGCCCGGCGGGGGGGGGTCAACCTACGAGCAGTACTTC,CASSLAPGGGGSTYEQYF
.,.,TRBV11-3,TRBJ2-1,TGTGCCAGCAGCTTCCAGGGGAAAGGCAATGAGCAGTTCTTC,CASSFQGKGNEQFF
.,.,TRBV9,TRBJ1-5,TGTGCCAGCAGCGCTTCCCGTCGGGGGTCGAACAATCAGCCCCAGCATTTT,CASSASRRGSNNQPQHF
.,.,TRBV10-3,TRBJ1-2,TGTGCCAGGACACAGGGAGATCATGGCTACACCTTC,CARTQGDHGYTF
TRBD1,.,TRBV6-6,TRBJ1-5,TGTGCCAGCAGTTACTGGATGACAGGGGAGAATCAGCCCCAGCATTTT,CASSYWMTGENQPQHF
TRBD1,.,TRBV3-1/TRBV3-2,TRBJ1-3,TGTGCCAGCAGCCAGACCGGGACAGGGGGCTCTGGAAACACCATATATTTT,CASSQTGTGGSGNTIYF
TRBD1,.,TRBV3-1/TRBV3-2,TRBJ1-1,TGTGCCAGCAGCCAAGAACAGGGGAGGACTGAAGCTTTCTTT,CASSQEQGRTEAFF
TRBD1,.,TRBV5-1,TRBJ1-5,TGCGCCAGCAGCGTAGGGACAGATTATAGCAATCAGCCCCAGCATTTT,CASSVGTDYSNQPQHF
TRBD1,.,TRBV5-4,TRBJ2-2,TGTGCCAGCAGATCCGGGACAGGGGGCAGTACTAGGACCGGGGAGCTGTTTTTT,CASRSGTGGSTRTGELFF
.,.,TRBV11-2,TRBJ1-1,TGTGCCAGCAGCTTAGATAGCAGGGGAGAAGCTTTCTTT,CASSLDSRGEAFF
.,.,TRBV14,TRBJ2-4,TGTGCCAGCAGCCCGCAATTTACAGTAGCCAAAAACATTCAGTACTTC,CASSPQFTVAKNIQYF
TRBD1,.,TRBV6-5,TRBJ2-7,TGTGCCAGCAGTCTTACCGGGACAGCTACCTACGAGCAGTACTTC,CASSLTGTATYEQYF
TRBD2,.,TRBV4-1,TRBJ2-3,TGCGCCAGCAGCCAGGCTAGCGGGGCGGTAGATACGCAGTATTTT,CASSQASGAVDTQYF
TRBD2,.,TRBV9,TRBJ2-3,TGTGCCAGCAGCGCGCCCCAGCGGGGGGCCCCTAGACCGCAGTATTTT,CASSAPQRGAPRPQYF
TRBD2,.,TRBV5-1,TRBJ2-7,TGCGCCAGCAGGACTAGCGGGGGGGTCGAGCAGTACTTC,CASRTSGGVEQYF
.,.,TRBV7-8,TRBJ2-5,TGTGCCAGCAGCCTACACCTGGAGACCCAGTACTTC,CASSLHLETQYF
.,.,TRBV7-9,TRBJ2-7,TGTGCCAGCAGCGGAGAGGGTAACTCCGAGCAGTACTTC,CASSGEGNSEQYF
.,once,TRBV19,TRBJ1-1,TGTGCCAGTGGCCAGGGCTCCACTGAAGCTTTCTTT,CASGQGSTEAFF
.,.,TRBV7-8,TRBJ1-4,TGTGCCAGCAGCTTCAGGGCGAGCGAGTCGCGGGAAAAACTGTTTTTT,CASSFRASESREKLFF
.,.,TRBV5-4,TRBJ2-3,TGTGCCAGCAGCTTGGTCAACAGGGGCACAGATACGCAGTATTTT,CASSLVNRGTDTQYF
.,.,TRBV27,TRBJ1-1,TGTGCCAGCAGCCGCTTCGGGGGGAACACTGAAGCTTTCTTT,CASSRFGGNTEAFF
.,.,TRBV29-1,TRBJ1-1,TGCAGCGTTGATCCGCCAGGGCGGAACACTGAAGCTTTCTTT,CSVDPPGRNTEAFF
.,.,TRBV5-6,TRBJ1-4,TGTGCCAGCAGCGAGACAGCAAGGGAAAAAAAACTGTTTTTT,CASSETAREKKLFF
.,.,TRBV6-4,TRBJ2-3,TGTGCCTTCTTAGTCATCACAGATACGCAGTATTTT,CAFLVITDTQYF
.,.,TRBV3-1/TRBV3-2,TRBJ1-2,TGTGCCAGCAGCCACACCGGGACTCCCTACTATGGCTACACCTTC,CASSHTGTPYYGYTF
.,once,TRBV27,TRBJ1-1,TGTGCCAGCAGTTTAGGGGGGGGGCTGTGGACTGAAGCTTTCTTT,CASSLGGGLWTEAFF
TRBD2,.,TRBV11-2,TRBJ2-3,TGTGCCAGCAGCTTAGCGGGCGGGGGTAGCACAGATACGCAGTATTTT,CASSLAGGGSTDTQYF
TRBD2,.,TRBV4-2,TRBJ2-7,TGTGCCAGCAGCCATCCCACCCGGCTAGCGGGGGGGCTTAGGACTGGGTACGAGCAGTACTTC,CASSHPTRLAGGLRTGYEQYF
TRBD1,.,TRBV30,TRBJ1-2,TGTGCCTGGAGTGCGGACAGGGGTTGGGCTGGCTACACCTTC,CAWSADRGWAGYTF
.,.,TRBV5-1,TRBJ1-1,TGCGCCAGCAGCACTTCGACAGAGAACACTGAAGCTTTCTTT,CASSTSTENTEAFF
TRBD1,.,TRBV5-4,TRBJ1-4,TGTGCCAGCAGCTTGGCCGGGACAGGGAACGAAAAACTGTTTTTT,CASSLAGTGNEKLFF
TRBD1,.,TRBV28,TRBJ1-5,TGTGCCAGCAGCCCAACCGGACAGGGGTTTCAGCCCCAGCATTTT,CASSPTGQGFQPQHF
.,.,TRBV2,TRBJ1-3,TGTGCCAGCAGGCTACAGGGCTCTGGAAACACCATATATTTT,CASRLQGSGNTIYF
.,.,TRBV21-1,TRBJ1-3,TGTGCCAGCAGCAATTGGGATAAGGGGGTAGTAGGGAACACCATATATTTT,CASSNWDKGVVGNTIYF
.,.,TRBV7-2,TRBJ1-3,TGTGCCAGCAGCTTAGGGAGCTCTGGAAACACCATATATTTT,CASSLGSSGNTIYF
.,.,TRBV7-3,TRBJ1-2,TGTGCCAGCAGCTCTTTCCCCGGGGGTGACTATGGCTACACCTTC,CASSSFPGGDYGYTF
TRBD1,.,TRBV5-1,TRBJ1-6,TGCGCCAGCAGCTTGGTGGGACAGGGAAGTTCACCCCTCCACTTT,CASSLVGQGSSPLHF
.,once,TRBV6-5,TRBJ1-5,TGTGCCAGCGAGCCAGGGTCTGGACAGCCCCAGCATTTT,CASEPGSGQPQHF
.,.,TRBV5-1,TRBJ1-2,TGCGCCAGCAGCTCCCATCCGGACAGCTATGGCTACACCTTC,CASSSHPDSYGYTF
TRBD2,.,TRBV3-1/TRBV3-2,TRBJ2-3,TGTGCCAGCAGCCAAGATATGACTAGCGGGGCAGATACGCAGTATTTT,CASSQDMTSGADTQYF
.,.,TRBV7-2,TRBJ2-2,TGTGCCAGCCGAGAGACTGGCACCGGGGAGCTGTTTTTT,CASRETGTGELFF
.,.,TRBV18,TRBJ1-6,TGTGCCAGCTCACCACCGTTGCAGGGGCAGCATTCACCCCTCCACTTT,CASSPPLQGQHSPLHF
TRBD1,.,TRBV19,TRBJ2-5,TGTGCCAGTAGCCCCGACAGGGGGGAGACCCAGTACTTC,CASSPDRGETQYF
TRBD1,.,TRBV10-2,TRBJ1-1,TGCGCCAGCAGTGAAGGACAGGGGATAGAAGCTTTCTTT,CASSEGQGIEAFF
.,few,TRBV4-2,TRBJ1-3,TGTGCCAGCAGCCAAGCAGGGAACACCATATATTTT,CASSQAGNTIYF
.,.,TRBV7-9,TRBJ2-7,TGTGCCAGCAGCTTCCGATCGGTATCTACCTCCTACGAGCAGTACTTC,CASSFRSVSTSYEQYF
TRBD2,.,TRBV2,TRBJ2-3,TGTGCCAGCAGTGAAAGGACTAGCGGGGGGTTCACAGATACGCAGTATTTT,CASSERTSGGFTDTQYF
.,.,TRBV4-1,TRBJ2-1,TGCGCCAGCAGCCAAGATGCGGGGAGCTCCTACAATGAGCAGTTCTTC,CASSQDAGSSYNEQFF
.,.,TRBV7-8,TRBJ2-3,TGTGCCAGCAGCCCTCTCGGGGGACTCACTAGCACAGATACGCAGTATTTT,CASSPLGGLTSTDTQYF
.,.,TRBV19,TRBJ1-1,TGTGCCAGTAGTATCCCCAGGGGCCAGGTCGTTGACACTGAAGCTTTCTTT,CASSIPRGQVVDTEAFF